Described below is a single T cell receptor beta chain sequence and its context. This sample was included in a study of CD8 T cells in Susac syndrome. V was trimmed by 4 bases and J by 4 bases, leaving 11 bases between them. This CDR3 spans 14 amino acids. CDR1 is KGHDR and CDR2 is SFDVKD in the germline V gene. Sequencing of TCR beta was carried out in blood CD8+ and CD4+ T cells. Patients with Susac syndrome met diagnostic criteria that were recently defined for definite or probable disease. While CD8+ and CD4+ T cells were isolated negatively, TEMRA cells were enriched by FACS. Reverse transcription of roughly 0.45 to 1 ug RNA used random hexamers. immunoSEQ multiplex PCR amplified TCR beta CDR3 across 54 Vbeta, 13 Jbeta. TCRdb analysed the immunoSEQ multiplex PCR reads with MiXCR anew, one entry per CDR3 protein. The sample lists some 110,000 distinct CDR3 sequences; just over 95% were seen once.

This TCR was sampled from a human donor with Susac syndrome. The V and J genes are TRBV24-1 and TRBJ2-3; the D is unclear. The material sequenced was CD4+ T cells from PBMCs. The CDR3 sequence is CATSESGLPDTQYF. CDR3 in DNA: TGTGCCACCAGTGAATCGGGCCTCCCAGATACGCAGTATTTT.